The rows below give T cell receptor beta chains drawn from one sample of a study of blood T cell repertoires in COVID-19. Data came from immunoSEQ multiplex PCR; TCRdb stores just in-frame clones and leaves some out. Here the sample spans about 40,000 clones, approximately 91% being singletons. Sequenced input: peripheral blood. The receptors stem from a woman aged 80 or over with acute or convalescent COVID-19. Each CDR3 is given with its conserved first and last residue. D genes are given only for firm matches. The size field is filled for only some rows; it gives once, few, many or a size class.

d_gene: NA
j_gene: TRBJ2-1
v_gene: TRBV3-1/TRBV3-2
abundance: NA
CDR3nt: TGTGCCAGCAGCCAAGATCCGGGCGGAGGGTCGTCCTACAATGAGCAGTTCTTC
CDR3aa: CASSQDPGGGSSYNEQFF

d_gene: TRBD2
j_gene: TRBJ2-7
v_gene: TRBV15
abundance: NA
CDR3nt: TGTGCCACCAGCAGCCCCGGGACTAGCGGGACAGAAGCGCAGTACTTC
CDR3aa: CATSSPGTSGTEAQYF

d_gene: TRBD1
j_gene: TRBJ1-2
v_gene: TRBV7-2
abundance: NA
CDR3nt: TGTGCCAGCAGCTTAAGGGGGCAGCCACTAATCTATGGCTACACCTTC
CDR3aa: CASSLRGQPLIYGYTF

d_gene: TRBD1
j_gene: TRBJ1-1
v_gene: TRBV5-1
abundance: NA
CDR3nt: TGCGCCAGCAGCCCGGGACAGGGGGCTGGTTTCACTGAAGCTTTCTTT
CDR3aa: CASSPGQGAGFTEAFF

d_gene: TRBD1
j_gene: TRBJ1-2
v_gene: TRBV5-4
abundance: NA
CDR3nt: TGTGCCAGCAGCTTGGAGGACAGGGGCAACTATGGCTACACCTTC
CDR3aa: CASSLEDRGNYGYTF

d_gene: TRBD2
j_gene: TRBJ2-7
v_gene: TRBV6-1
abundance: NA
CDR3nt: TGTGCCAGCAGTGTGGGACTAGCGGGGGCATCCTACGAGCAGTACTTC
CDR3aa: CASSVGLAGASYEQYF

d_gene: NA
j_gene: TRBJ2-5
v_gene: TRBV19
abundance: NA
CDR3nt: TGTGCCAGTAGTATGGGTGGCAGGGCAGAGACCCAGTACTTC
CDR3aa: CASSMGGRAETQYF

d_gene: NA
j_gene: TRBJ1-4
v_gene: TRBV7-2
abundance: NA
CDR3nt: TGTGCCAGCAGCCCATTCGCAGGGGCGGACGGTGAAAAACTGTTTTTT
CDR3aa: CASSPFAGADGEKLFF

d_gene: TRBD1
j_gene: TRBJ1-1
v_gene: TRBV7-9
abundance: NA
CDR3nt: TGTGCCAGCAGCTCCCCCCGGGACAGGGTCTTGGTCGCTTTCTTT
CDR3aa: CASSSPRDRVLVAFF

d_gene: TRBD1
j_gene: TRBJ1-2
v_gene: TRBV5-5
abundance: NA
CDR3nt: TGTGCCAGCAGGACAGGGATAAACTATGGCTACACCTTC
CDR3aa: CASRTGINYGYTF

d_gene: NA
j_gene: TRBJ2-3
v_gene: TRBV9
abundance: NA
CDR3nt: TGTGCCAGCAGCGTTGCGGCGGATACGCAGTATTTT
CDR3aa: CASSVAADTQYF

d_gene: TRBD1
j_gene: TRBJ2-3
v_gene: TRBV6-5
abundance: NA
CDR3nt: TGTGCCAGCAGCGGCGGGACAGGACGTAGCGGCACGCAGTATTTT
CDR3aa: CASSGGTGRSGTQYF

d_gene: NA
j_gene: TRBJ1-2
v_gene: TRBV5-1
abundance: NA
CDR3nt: TGCGCCAGCAGCCTGGCGACAGCTAACTATGGCTACACCTTC
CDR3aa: CASSLATANYGYTF

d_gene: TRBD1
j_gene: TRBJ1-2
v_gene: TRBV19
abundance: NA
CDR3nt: TGTGCCAGTAGTTCCCGGACAGGTCTTAGCTATGGCTACACCTTC
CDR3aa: CASSSRTGLSYGYTF

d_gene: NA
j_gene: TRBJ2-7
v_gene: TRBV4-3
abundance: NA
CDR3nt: TGCGCCAGCAGCCAAAGCCCGGACAGCTCCTACGAGCAGTACTTC
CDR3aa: CASSQSPDSSYEQYF

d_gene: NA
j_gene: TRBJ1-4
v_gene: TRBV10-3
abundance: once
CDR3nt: TGTGCCAACGCCGGGGGAGGGTCTAATGAAAAACTGTTTTTT
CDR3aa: CANAGGGSNEKLFF

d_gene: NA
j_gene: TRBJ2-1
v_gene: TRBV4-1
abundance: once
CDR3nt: TGCGCCAGCAGCCAATATTCGAGGACAGATTACAATGAGCAGTTCTTC
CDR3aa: CASSQYSRTDYNEQFF

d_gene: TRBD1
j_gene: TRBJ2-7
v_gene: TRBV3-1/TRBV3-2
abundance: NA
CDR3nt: TGTGCCAGCAGCTGGGACAGATATGGAAGGGAGCAGTACTTC
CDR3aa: CASSWDRYGREQYF

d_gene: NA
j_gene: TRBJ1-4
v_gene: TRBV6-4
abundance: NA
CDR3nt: TGTGCCAGCAGTCAGCTAGTAACTAATGAAAAACTGTTTTTT
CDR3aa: CASSQLVTNEKLFF

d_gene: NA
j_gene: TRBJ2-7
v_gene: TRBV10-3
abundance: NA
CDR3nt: TGTGCCATCAGTGACCTGGGGGCGGTCTCCTACGAGCAGTACTTC
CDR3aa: CAISDLGAVSYEQYF

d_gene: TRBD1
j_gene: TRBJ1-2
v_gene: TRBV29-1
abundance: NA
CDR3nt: TGCAGCGTTGTTCTCTTGACAGGGGCCTGGCAAGGGGCTGGCTACACCTTC
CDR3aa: CSVVLLTGAWQGAGYTF

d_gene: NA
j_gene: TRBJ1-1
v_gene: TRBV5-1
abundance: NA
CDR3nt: TGCGCCAGCAGCTTGGACCGGACAGTTGAAGCTTTCTTT
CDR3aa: CASSLDRTVEAFF